This T cell receptor (beta chain) was identified in a study of shared clonotypes between healthy human individuals. Overall study context: The donor group consisted of a couple of women and a few men, aged 18 to 49.

This clone came up a few times. CD8 memory merged CD45RO+ with CCR7-negative CD45RA+ TemRA cells. This CDR3 is 17 amino acids long. Trimming at V came to 0 bases and at J to 8 bases, leaving 16 bases not matched to a gene. Looked up from germline, CDR1 is SGHNT and CDR2 is YYREEE (reference sequence). Clones were read by immunoSEQ multiplex PCR, and TCRdb kept only the in-frame ones, dropping some. The sample holds a few hundred thousand clones, roughly 84% seen once. The TCR was taken from a young man in good health. The V gene is TRBV5-4, the J gene TRBJ1-1; 7 nucleotides match TRBD1. The sequenced sample was memory CD8+ T cells sorted from blood. Subset given: CD45RO+ cells pooled with CCR7-negative TemRA cells. The CDR3 protein is CASSLGTGANSFFEAFF. In nucleotides, the CDR3 is TGTGCCAGCAGCTTGGGGACAGGCGCTAACTCTTTCTTCGAAGCTTTCTTT.